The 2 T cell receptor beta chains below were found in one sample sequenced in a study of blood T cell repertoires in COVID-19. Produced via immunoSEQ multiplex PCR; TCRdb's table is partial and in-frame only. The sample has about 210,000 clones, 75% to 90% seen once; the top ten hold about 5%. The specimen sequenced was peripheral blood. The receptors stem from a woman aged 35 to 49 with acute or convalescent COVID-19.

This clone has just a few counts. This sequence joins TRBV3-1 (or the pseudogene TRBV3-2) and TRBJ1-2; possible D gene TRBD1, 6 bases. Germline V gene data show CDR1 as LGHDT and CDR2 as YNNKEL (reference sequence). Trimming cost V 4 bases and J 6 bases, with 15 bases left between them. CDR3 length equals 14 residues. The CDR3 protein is CASSPRGGSHGYTF. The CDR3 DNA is TGTGCCAGCAGCCCACGAGGGGGATCGCATGGCTACACCTTC.

For the CDR3, the DNA is TGTGCCAGCAGCGTTAGTCTGGGAAACACCATATATTTT. Its translation: CASSVSLGNTIYF. The V and J genes are TRBV7-2 and TRBJ1-3; D call uncertain. Germline V gives CDR1 SGHTA, CDR2 FQGNSA. This CDR3 comprises 13 residues. V was cut by 5 bases and J by 4 bases, with 9 bases left in between.